The clone carrying this T cell receptor (beta chain) was counted many times. No antigen is known for it. This record belongs to a study of T cells in Graves' hyperthyroidism and ophthalmopathy. Whole-study results and caveats: Separation of ophthalmopathy from stable hyperthyroidism was achieved by a 13 V-J model.

Amplification of TCR beta CDR3 regions used RNA as the template. During a first-round RT-PCR of the TCR CDR3, the HTBI primer set was used. TCRdb called the multiplex PCR reads again in MiXCR, with one record for every CDR3 protein. The data show about 560,000 distinct CDR3 sequences, roughly a sixth seen once. The V gene's germline CDR1 is SGHRS and CDR2 YFSETQ. The V end lost 0 bases, the J end lost 4 bases, and 7 bases lay between the germline ends. The CDR3 contains 13 residues. The J gene is TRBJ1-1, the V gene TRBV5-1; D gene ambiguous. The sample was blood. The sequence was obtained from a woman younger than 30 with Graves' hyperthyroidism. The CDR3 bases are TGCGCCAGCAGCTTGGAGGGAATCACTGAAGCTTTCTTT. Translation: CASSLEGITEAFF.